This T cell receptor beta chain was captured in a study of PD-1 blockade in classical Hodgkin lymphoma. On the study more broadly: Each patient was given nivolumab 3 mg/kg through a vein every 2 weeks.

V lost 7 bases, J lost 5 bases, and 5 bases stayed unmatched. CDR3 size: 13 residues. The germline V gene has CDR1 LNHDA and CDR2 SQIVND (reference sequence). General observations from the study: The study found that TCR diversity rose significantly by C4D1 in CD4+ but not CD8+ cells. Newly diagnosed patients were reported to start with lower TCR diversity than healthy donors. The authors have not defined what causes the repertoire differences, possibly disease activity or prior therapy.

Indicated time point: cycle 4 day 1 (C4D1), after more than five weeks of nivolumab. There was relapse after autologous stem cell transplantation in every patient, and there was variation in brentuximab vedotin exposure. Comments on this clone: The antigen is undetermined.

TCRdb's copy holds only in-frame clones and misses some; the assay was immunoSEQ multiplex PCR. The sample records 100,000 to 120,000 clones, 89% being singletons. Sequencing used peripheral blood mononuclear cells (PBMCs), obtained before the fourth cycle of nivolumab. The receptor's source is a human donor with classical Hodgkin lymphoma. V gene TRBV19 combines with J gene TRBJ2-4, with TRBD1 matching 7 bases. CDR3 protein: CASIGGRENIQYF. The CDR3 coding sequence is TGTGCCAGTATAGGGGGCAGGGAAAACATTCAGTACTTC. Full variable domain (outside the CDR3, taken from reference TRBV19 and TRBJ2-4): DGGITQSPKYLFRKEGQNVTLSCEQNLNHDAMYWYRQDPGQGLRLIYYSQIVNDFQKGDIAEGYSVSREKKESFPLTVTSAQKNPTAFYLCASIGGRENIQYFGAGTRLSVL.